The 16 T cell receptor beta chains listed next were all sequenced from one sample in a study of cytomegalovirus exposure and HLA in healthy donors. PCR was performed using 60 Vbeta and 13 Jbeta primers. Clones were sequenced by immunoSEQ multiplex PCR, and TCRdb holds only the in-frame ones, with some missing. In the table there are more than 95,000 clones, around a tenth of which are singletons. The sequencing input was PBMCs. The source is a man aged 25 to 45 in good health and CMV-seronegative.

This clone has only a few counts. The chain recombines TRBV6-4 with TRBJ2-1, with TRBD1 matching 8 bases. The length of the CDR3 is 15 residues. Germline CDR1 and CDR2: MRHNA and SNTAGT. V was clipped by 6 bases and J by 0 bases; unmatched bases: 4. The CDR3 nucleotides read TGTGCCAGCAGCCTAGACAGGGGCTCCTACAATGAGCAGTTCTTC. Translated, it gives CASSLDRGSYNEQFF.

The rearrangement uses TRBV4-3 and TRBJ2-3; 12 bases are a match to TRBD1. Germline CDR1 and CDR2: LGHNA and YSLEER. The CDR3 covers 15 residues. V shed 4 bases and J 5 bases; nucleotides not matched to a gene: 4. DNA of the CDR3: TGCGCCAGCAGCCCCCGGGACAGGGGGCAAGATACGCAGTATTTT. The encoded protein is CASSPRDRGQDTQYF.

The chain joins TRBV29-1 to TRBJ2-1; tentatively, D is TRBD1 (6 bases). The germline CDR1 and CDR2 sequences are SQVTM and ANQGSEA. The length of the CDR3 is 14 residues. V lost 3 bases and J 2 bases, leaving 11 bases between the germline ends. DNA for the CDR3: TGCAGCGTTGAGGGGGCGGGTCCCTACAATGAGCAGTTCTTC. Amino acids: CSVEGAGPYNEQFF.

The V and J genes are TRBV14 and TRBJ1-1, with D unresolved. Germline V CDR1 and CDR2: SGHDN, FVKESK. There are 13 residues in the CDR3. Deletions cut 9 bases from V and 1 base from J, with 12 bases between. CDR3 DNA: TGTGCCAGAACCCAGAGGAGGAACACTGAAGCTTTCTTT. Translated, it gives CARTQRRNTEAFF. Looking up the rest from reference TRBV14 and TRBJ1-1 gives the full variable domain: EAGVTQFPSHSVIEKGQTVTLRCDPISGHDNLYWYRRVMGKEIKFLLHFVKESKQDESGMPNNRFLAERTGGTYSTLKVQPAELEDSGVYFCARTQRRNTEAFFGQGTRLTVV.

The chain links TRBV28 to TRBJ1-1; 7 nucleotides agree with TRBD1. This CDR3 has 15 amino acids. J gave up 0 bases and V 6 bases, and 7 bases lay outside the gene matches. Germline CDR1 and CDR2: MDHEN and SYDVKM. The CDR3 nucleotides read TGTGCCAGCAGATACCCCGGGACAGTGAACACTGAAGCTTTCTTT. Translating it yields CASRYPGTVNTEAFF. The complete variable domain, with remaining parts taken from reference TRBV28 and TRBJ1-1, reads DVKVTQSSRYLVKRTGEKVFLECVQDMDHENMFWYRQDPGLGLRLIYFSYDVKMKEKGDIPEGYSVSREKKERFSLILESASTNQTSMYLCASRYPGTVNTEAFFGQGTRLTVV.

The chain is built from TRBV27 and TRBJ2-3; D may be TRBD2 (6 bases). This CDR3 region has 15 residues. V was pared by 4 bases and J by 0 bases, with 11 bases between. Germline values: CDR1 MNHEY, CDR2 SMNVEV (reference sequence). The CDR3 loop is CASSSLGTSTDTQYF. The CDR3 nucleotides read TGTGCCAGCAGTTCCCTCGGGACTAGCACAGATACGCAGTATTTT.

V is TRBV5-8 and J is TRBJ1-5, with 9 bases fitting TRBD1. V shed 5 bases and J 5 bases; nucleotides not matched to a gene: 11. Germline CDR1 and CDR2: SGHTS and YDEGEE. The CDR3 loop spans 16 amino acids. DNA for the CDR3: TGTGCCAGCAGTCGAATCCCGGGACAGGGACATCAGCCCCAGCATTTT. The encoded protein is CASSRIPGQGHQPQHF.

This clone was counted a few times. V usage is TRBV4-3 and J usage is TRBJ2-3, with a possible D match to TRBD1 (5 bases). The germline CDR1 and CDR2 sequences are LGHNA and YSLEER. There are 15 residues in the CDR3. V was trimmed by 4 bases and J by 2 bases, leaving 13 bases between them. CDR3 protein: CASSLGVSDTDTQYF. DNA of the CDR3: TGCGCCAGCAGCCTAGGGGTCTCTGACACAGATACGCAGTATTTT.

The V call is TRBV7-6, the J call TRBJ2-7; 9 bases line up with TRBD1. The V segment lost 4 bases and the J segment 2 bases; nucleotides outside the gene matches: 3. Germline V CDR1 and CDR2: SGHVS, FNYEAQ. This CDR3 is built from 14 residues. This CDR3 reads CASSSGQGPYEQYF. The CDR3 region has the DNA TGTGCCAGCAGCTCCGGACAGGGGCCCTACGAGCAGTACTTC.

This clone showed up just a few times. The CDR3 here is CASSPGTGVIEQYF. The CDR3 DNA reads as TGTGCCAGCAGCCCAGGGACAGGGGTCATCGAGCAGTACTTC. The chain combines TRBV9 with TRBJ2-7, with TRBD1 matching 10 bases. Looked up from germline, CDR1 is SGDLS and CDR2 is YYNGEE. V dropped 4 bases and J dropped 6; count of bases not matched to a gene: 7. The CDR3 is made up of 14 amino acids.

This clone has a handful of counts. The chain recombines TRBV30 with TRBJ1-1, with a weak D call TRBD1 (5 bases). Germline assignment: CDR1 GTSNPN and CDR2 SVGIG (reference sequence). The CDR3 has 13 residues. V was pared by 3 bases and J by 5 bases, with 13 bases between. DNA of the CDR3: TGTGCCTGGAGCCGGGGGGGGAGGACTGAAGCTTTCTTT. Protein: CAWSRGGRTEAFF. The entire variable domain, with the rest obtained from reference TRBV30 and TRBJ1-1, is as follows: SQTIHQWPATLVQPVGSPLSLECTVEGTSNPNLYWYRQAAGRGLQLLFYSVGIGQISSEVPQNLSASRPQDRQFILSSKKLLLSDSGFYLCAWSRGGRTEAFFGQGTRLTVV.

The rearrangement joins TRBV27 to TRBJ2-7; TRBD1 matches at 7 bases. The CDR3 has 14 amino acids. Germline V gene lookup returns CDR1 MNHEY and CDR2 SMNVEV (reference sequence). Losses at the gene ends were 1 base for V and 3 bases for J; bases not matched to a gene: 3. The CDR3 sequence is CASSLWPGGYEQYF. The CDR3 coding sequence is TGTGCCAGCAGTTTATGGCCAGGGGGCTACGAGCAGTACTTC.

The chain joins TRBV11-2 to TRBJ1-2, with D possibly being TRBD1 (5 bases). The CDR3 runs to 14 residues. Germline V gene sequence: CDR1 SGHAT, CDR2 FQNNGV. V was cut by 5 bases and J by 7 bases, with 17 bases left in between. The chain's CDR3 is CASSSDRGRSGYTF. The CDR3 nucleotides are TGTGCCAGCAGCAGTGACAGAGGCCGAAGTGGCTACACCTTC. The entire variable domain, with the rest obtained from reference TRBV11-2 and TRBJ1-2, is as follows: EAGVAQSPRYKIIEKRQSVAFWCNPISGHATLYWYQQILGQGPKLLIQFQNNGVVDDSQLPKDRFSAERLKGVDSTLKIQPAKLEDSAVYLCASSSDRGRSGYTFGSGTRLTVV.

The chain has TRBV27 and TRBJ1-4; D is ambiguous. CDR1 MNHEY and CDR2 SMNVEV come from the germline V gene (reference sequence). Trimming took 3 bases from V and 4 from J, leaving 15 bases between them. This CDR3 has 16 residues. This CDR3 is CASSLYLSGGNEKLFF. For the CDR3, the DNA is TGTGCCAGCAGTTTGTACCTCTCGGGAGGTAATGAAAAACTGTTTTTT.

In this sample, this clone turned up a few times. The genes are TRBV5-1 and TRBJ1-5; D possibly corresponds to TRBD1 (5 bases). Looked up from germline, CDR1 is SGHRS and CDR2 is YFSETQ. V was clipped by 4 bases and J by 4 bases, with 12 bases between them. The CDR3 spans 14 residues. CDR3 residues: CASSAFGGNQPQHF. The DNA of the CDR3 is TGCGCCAGCAGCGCCTTTGGGGGGAATCAGCCCCAGCATTTT.

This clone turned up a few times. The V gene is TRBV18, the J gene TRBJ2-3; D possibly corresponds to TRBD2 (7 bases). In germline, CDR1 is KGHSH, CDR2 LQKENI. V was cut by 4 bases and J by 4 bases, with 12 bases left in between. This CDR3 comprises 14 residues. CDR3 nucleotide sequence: TGTGCCAGCTCACACAGGGAGGGGCCAGATACGCAGTATTTT. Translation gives CASSHREGPDTQYF.